In its sample, the clone carrying this TCR beta chain ranks as medium-sized. Its antigen remains unidentified. The entry originates in a study of T-cell memory formation after mild COVID-19. Overall study findings and caveats: For contracting clones, CD4+ ones sat mainly in CM and EM, CD8+ in EMRA.

TCRdb reprocessed the 5' RACE reads via MiXCR and lists one record per CDR3 protein. The sample has some 100,000 distinct CDR3 sequences, over 8.5% seen once. Sequenced sample: PBMCs or a T cell subset sorted from them (not recorded which). This clonotype was sampled from a man aged 18 to 29 who had mild COVID-19 (a few samples of this study predate the infection). Cell type and time point are not known.

CDR3 protein: CASSDGQGADGYTF. The CDR3 DNA sequence: TGTGCCAGCAGCGACGGACAGGGGGCTGATGGCTACACCTTC. V usage is TRBV7-9 and J usage is TRBJ1-2, with 11 bases lining up with TRBD1. Germline CDR1 reads SEHNR; CDR2 reads FQNEAQ (reference sequence). The J segment lost 6 bases and the V segment lost 5 bases, leaving 5 bases of the junction unmatched. The CDR3 covers 14 residues.